This paragraph reports one T cell receptor beta chain. Antigen: not known. Germline CDR1 LNHDA, CDR2 SQIVND (reference sequence). Deletions cut 4 bases from V and 0 bases from J, with 12 bases between. CDR3 size: 16 residues. TCRdb re-called the reads through MiXCR, storing one row per CDR3 protein. The table includes 100,000 to 150,000 distinct CDR3 sequences, 32% detected once. These data come from a study of T cell repertoires in cytomegalovirus infection. Study-level background: Signatures in public TCR beta sequences pointed to both CMV infection and matching HLA type. Whole-study results and caveats: Dominant in the ex vivo response were TCR beta clonotypes restricted by HLA-C and specific for CMV. Pooled public TCR beta family frequency picked out CMV carriers with the relevant HLA.

The chain carries TRBV19 and TRBJ2-2; no reliable D call. Specimen: CD8+ T cells from cultured PBMCs, collected from culture after CMV antigen stimulation. The sequence was obtained from a human donor in good health (CMV status not recorded). Some clones in this sample may be carry-over from other donors' samples. In DNA, the CDR3 is TGTGCCAGTAGTACCCGAGGAGCCGCGAACACCGGGGAGCTGTTTTTT. Translation gives CASSTRGAANTGELFF.